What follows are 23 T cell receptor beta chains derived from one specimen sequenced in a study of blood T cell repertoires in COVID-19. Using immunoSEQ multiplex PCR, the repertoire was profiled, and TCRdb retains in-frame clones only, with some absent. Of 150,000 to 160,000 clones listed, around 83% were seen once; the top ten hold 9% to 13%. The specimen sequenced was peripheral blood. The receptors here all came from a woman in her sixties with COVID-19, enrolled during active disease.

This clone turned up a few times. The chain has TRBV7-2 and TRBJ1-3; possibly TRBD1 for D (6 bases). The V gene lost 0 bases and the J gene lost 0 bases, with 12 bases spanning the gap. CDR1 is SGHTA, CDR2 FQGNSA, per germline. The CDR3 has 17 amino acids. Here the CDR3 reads CASSLADRPSSGNTIYF. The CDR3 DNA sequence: TGTGCCAGCAGCTTAGCAGACAGGCCGAGCTCTGGAAACACCATATATTTT.

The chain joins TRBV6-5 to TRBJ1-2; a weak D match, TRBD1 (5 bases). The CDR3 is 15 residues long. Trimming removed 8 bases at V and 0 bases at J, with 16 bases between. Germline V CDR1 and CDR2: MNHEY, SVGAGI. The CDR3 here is CASSAGGQPNYGYTF. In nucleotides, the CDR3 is TGTGCCAGCTCAGCGGGAGGACAACCTAACTATGGCTACACCTTC.

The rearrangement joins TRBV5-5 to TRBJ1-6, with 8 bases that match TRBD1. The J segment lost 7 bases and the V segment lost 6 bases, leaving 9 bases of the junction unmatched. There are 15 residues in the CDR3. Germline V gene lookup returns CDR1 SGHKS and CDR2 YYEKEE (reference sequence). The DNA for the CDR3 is TGTGCCAGCACCAGTAGGGGGACAGGCAATTCACCCCTCCACTTT. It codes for CASTSRGTGNSPLHF.

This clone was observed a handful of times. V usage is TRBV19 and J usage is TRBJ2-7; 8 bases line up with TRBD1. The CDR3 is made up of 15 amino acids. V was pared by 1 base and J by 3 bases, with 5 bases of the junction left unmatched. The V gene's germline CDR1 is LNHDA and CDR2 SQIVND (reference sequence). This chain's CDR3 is CASSIAGQGLYEQYF. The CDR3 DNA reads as TGTGCCAGTAGTATAGCAGGACAGGGTCTCTACGAGCAGTACTTC.

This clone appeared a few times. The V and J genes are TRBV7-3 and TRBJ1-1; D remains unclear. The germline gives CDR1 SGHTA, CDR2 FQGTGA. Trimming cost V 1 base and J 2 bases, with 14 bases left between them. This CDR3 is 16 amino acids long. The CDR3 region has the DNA TGTGCCAGCAGCTTAAGGGTCCGAGACACCAACACTGAAGCTTTCTTT. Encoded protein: CASSLRVRDTNTEAFF.

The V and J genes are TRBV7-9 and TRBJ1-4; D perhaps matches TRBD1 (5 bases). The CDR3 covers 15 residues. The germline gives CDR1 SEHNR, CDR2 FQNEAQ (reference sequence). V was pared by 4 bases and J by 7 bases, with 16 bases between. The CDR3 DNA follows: TGTGCCAGCAGCTCCCCTGTCGGGGGGTCTGAAAAACTGTTTTTT. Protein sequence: CASSSPVGGSEKLFF.

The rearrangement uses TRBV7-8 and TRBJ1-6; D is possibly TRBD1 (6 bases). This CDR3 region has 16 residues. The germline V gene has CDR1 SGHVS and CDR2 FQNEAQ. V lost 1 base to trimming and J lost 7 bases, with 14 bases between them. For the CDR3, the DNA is TGTGCCAGCAGCTTAGGGGCTCCGGGACAAAATTCACCCCTCCACTTT. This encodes CASSLGAPGQNSPLHF.

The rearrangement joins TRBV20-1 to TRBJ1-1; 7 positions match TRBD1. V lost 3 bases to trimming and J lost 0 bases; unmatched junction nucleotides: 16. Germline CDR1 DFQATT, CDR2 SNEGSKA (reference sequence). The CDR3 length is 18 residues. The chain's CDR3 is CSASGAGQSSWLNTEAFF. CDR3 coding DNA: TGCAGTGCTAGTGGGGCGGGACAGTCCTCTTGGCTGAACACTGAAGCTTTCTTT.

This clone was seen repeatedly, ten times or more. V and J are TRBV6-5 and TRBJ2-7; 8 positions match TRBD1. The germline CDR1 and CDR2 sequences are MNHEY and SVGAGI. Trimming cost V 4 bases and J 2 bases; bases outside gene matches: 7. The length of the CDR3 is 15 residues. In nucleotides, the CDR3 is TGTGCCAGCAGTTCCGCAGGGGGCGGAACCTACGAGCAGTACGTC. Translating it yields CASSSAGGGTYEQYV.

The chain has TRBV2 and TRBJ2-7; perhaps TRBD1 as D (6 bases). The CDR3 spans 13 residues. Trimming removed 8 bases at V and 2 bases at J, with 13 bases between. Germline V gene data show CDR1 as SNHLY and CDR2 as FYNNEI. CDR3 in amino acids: CASQDNRAYEQYV. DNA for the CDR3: TGTGCCAGCCAAGACAACAGGGCCTACGAGCAGTACGTC.

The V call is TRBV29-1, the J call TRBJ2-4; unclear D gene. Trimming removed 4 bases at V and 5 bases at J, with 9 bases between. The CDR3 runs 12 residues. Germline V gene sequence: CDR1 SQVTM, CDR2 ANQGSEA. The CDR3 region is CSVAGEENIQYF. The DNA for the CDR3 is TGCAGCGTTGCCGGCGAGGAAAACATTCAGTACTTC.

CDR3 in DNA: TGTGCCAGCTCACCGAGCGGAGGGAAGTTCAGTGCAGATACGCAGTATTTT. Translating it yields CASSPSGGKFSADTQYF. This sequence joins TRBV18 and TRBJ2-3; D possibly corresponds to TRBD2 (6 bases). The CDR3 runs to 17 residues. The V end was cut by 3 bases, the J end by 4 bases, with 20 bases between. CDR1 and CDR2 from the germline V gene are KGHSH and LQKENI.

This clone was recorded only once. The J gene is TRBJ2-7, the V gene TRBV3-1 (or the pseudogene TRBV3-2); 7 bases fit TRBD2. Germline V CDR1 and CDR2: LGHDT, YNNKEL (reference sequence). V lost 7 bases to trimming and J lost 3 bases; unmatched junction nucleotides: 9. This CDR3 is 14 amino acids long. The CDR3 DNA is TGTGCCAGCACCTCGTCTAGCGGACACTACGAGCAGTACTTC. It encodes CASTSSSGHYEQYF.

CDR3 sequence reads: CASSGARATGELFF. CDR3 nucleotides: TGTGCCAGCAGTGGGGCCAGGGCAACCGGGGAGCTGTTTTTT. The chain carries TRBV2 and TRBJ2-2; TRBD1 is a possible D gene (5 bases). Trimming stripped 4 bases from V and 5 bases from J, with 11 bases between. The length of the CDR3 is 14 residues. Germline V gene sequence: CDR1 SNHLY, CDR2 FYNNEI.

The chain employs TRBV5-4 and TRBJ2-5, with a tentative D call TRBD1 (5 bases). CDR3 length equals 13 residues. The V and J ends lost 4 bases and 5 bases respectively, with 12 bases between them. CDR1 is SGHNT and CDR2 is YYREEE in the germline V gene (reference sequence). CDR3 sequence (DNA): TGTGCCAGCAGCAAGGGGTCAGGGGAGACCCAGTACTTC. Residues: CASSKGSGETQYF. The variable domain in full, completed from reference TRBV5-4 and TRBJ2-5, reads ETGVTQSPTHLIKTRGQQVTLRCSSQSGHNTVSWYQQALGQGPQFIFQYYREEENGRGNFPPRFSGLQFPNYSSELNVNALELDDSALYLCASSKGSGETQYFGPGTRLLVL.

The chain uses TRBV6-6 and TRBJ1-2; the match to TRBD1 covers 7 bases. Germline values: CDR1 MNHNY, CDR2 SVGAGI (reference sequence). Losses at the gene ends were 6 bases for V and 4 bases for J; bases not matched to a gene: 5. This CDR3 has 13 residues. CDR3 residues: CASSQQGPYGYTF. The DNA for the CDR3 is TGTGCCAGCAGCCAACAGGGGCCCTATGGCTACACCTTC.

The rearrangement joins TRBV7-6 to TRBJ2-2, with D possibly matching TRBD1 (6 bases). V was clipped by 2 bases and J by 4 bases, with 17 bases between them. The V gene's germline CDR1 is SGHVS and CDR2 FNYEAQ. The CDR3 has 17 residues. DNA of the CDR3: TGTGCCAGCAGCTTATGGGGGCGTAAGTCCGGCACCGGGGAGCTGTTTTTT. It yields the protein CASSLWGRKSGTGELFF.

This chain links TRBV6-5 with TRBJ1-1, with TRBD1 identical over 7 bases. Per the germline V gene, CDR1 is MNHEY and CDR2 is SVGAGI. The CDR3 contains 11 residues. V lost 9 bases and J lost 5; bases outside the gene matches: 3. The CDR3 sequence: CASIRGTEAFF. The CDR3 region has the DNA TGTGCCAGTATCAGGGGGACTGAAGCTTTCTTT.

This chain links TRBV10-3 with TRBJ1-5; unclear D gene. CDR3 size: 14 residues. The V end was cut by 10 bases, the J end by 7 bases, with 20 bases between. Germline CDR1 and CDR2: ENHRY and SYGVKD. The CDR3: CATQTDPHGQPQHF. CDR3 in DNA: TGTGCCACCCAAACCGATCCCCATGGCCAGCCCCAGCATTTT.

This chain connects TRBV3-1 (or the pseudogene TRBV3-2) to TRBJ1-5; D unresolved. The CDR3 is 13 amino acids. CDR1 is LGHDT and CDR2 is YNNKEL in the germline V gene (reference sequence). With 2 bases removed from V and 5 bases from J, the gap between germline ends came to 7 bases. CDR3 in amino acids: CASSQMRDQPQHF. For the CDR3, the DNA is TGTGCCAGCAGCCAAATGAGGGATCAGCCCCAGCATTTT.

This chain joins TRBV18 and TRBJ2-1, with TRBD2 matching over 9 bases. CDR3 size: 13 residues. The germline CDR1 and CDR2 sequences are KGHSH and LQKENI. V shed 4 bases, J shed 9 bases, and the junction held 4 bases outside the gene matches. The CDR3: CASSLAGGPEQFF. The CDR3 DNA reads TGTGCCAGCTCACTGGCGGGGGGGCCTGAGCAGTTCTTC.

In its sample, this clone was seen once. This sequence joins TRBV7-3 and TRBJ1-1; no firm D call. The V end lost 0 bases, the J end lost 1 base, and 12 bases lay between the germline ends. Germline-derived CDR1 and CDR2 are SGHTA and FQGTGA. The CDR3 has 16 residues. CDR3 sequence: CASSLTGVQGNTEAFF. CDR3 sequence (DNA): TGTGCCAGCAGCTTAACGGGAGTCCAAGGGAACACTGAAGCTTTCTTT.

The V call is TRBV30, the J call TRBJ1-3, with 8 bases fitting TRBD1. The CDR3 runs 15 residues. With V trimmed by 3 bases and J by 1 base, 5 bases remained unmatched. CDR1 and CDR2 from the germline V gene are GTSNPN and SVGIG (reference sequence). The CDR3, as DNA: TGTGCCTGGAGGAGACAGGGGTTTTCTGGAAACACCATATATTTT. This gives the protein CAWRRQGFSGNTIYF.